These T cell receptor beta chains were read from a single sample in a study of PD-1 blockade in classical Hodgkin lymphoma. Produced via immunoSEQ multiplex PCR; TCRdb's table is partial and in-frame only. The table shows around 20,000 clones, with 75% to 85% occurring only once. Sample: peripheral blood mononuclear cells (PBMCs), taken before the second cycle of nivolumab. These receptors were obtained from a human donor with classical Hodgkin lymphoma. CDR3s include the opening cysteine and the closing phenylalanine or tryptophan. D genes are given only for firm matches. The size entry is marked missing in some rows and otherwise reads once, few, many or a size class.

v_call,d_call,j_call,cdr3_length,clone_size,cdr3_aa,cdr3_nt
TRBV19,.,TRBJ1-2,15,.,CASSIAGLITSGYTF,TGTGCCAGTAGTATTGCAGGGCTGATAACCTCTGGCTACACCTTC
TRBV6-6,.,TRBJ2-7,13,.,CASNFGITYEQYF,TGTGCCAGCAATTTCGGGATCACCTACGAGCAGTACTTC
TRBV7-7,.,TRBJ2-5,13,.,CASSLAGKETQYF,TGTGCCAGCAGCTTGGCAGGGAAGGAGACCCAGTACTTC
TRBV6-1,.,TRBJ1-1,12,.,CATQGLRGEAFF,TGTGCCACTCAGGGGTTAAGGGGTGAAGCTTTCTTT
TRBV7-8,TRBD1,TRBJ1-5,15,.,CASSKQGARNQPQHF,TGTGCCAGCAGTAAACAGGGGGCGCGAAATCAGCCCCAGCATTTT
TRBV6-5,.,TRBJ1-2,14,.,CASSYGRPLYGYTF,TGTGCCAGCAGTTACGGGCGGCCTCTCTATGGCTACACCTTC
TRBV25-1,.,TRBJ2-1,13,few,CASSESVYNEQFF,TGTGCCAGCAGTGAATCGGTTTACAATGAGCAGTTCTTC
TRBV10-3,.,TRBJ1-3,15,.,CAITRTPNSGNTIYF,TGTGCCATCACTCGGACACCGAACTCTGGAAACACCATATATTTT
TRBV4-3,.,TRBJ2-3,15,.,CASSQVSAGADTQYF,TGCGCCAGCAGCCAAGTTTCGGCGGGTGCAGATACGCAGTATTTT
TRBV19,TRBD1,TRBJ2-5,13,.,CASSFGQGGTQYF,TGTGCCAGTAGTTTTGGACAGGGGGGGACCCAGTACTTC
TRBV28,.,TRBJ2-5,15,.,CASSLGQLHQETQYF,TGTGCCAGCAGTTTAGGACAGCTCCACCAAGAGACCCAGTACTTC
TRBV4-1,.,TRBJ1-5,15,.,CASSQEWRRDQPQHF,TGCGCCAGCAGCCAAGAATGGCGAAGGGATCAGCCCCAGCATTTT
TRBV14,.,TRBJ1-4,12,.,CASSQAGKKLFF,TGTGCCAGCAGCCAAGCCGGAAAAAAACTGTTTTTT
TRBV4-2,.,TRBJ2-5,18,.,CASSQVWGRRKHQETQYF,TGTGCCAGCAGCCAAGTATGGGGGAGAAGGAAACACCAAGAGACCCAGTACTTC
TRBV6-6,.,TRBJ2-7,15,.,CASSWGRTQSNEQYF,TGTGCCAGCAGTTGGGGGAGAACCCAGTCGAACGAGCAGTACTTC
TRBV30,TRBD1,TRBJ1-1,14,.,CAWRGEGAGAEAFF,TGTGCCTGGAGGGGGGAGGGGGCCGGCGCTGAAGCTTTCTTT
TRBV5-1,.,TRBJ2-2,16,.,CASSLGPGAQTGELFF,TGCGCCAGCAGCTTGGGCCCGGGCGCCCAAACCGGGGAGCTGTTTTTT
TRBV6-5,TRBD1,TRBJ1-1,15,.,CASSLIQGMNTEAFF,TGTGCCAGCAGTTTAATACAGGGGATGAACACTGAAGCTTTCTTT
TRBV28,.,TRBJ1-4,12,.,CASRQGNEKLFF,TGTGCCAGCAGACAGGGTAATGAAAAACTGTTTTTT
TRBV19,TRBD1,TRBJ1-2,15,few,CASSIQPGGNYGYTF,TGTGCCAGTAGTATTCAGCCAGGGGGAAACTATGGCTACACCTTC
TRBV29-1,TRBD1,TRBJ1-1,13,.,CSGQQGAYTEAFF,TGCAGCGGACAACAGGGGGCATACACTGAAGCTTTCTTT
TRBV19,TRBD1,TRBJ2-3,15,.,CASSRDRGSTDTQYF,TGTGCCAGTAGTCGGGACAGGGGAAGCACAGATACGCAGTATTTT
TRBV13,.,TRBJ2-7,13,.,CASSSGTTFEQYF,TGTGCCAGCAGCAGCGGGACAACATTTGAGCAGTACTTC
TRBV19,TRBD2,TRBJ2-3,17,.,CASSIESLAGGRDTQYF,TGTGCCAGTAGTATTGAAAGCCTAGCGGGAGGCAGAGATACGCAGTATTTT
TRBV10-3,.,TRBJ1-4,14,.,CAISERGTNEKLFF,TGTGCCATCAGTGAACGAGGAACCAATGAAAAACTGTTTTTT
TRBV30,.,TRBJ2-5,13,.,CAWSVLGQETQYF,TGTGCCTGGAGTGTGTTGGGGCAAGAGACCCAGTACTTC
TRBV27,.,TRBJ2-2,15,.,CASSFNGVNTGELFF,TGTGCCAGCAGTTTCAATGGGGTGAACACCGGGGAGCTGTTTTTT
TRBV29-1,.,TRBJ2-2,13,.,CSASTGNTGELFF,TGCAGCGCTTCGACGGGGAACACCGGGGAGCTGTTTTTT
TRBV30,.,TRBJ2-3,11,.,CAWRTGGTQYF,TGTGCCTGGAGGACTGGGGGTACGCAGTATTTT
TRBV11-2,TRBD2,TRBJ2-7,15,few,CASSVTSGVRYEQYF,TGTGCCAGCAGCGTTACTAGCGGAGTCCGGTACGAGCAGTACTTC
TRBV10-3,.,TRBJ2-1,15,few,CAISESGVSYNEQFF,TGTGCCATCAGTGAGTCCGGGGTCTCCTACAATGAGCAGTTCTTC
TRBV7-7,TRBD2,TRBJ2-1,14,.,CASSLAGEGGEQFF,TGTGCCAGCAGCCTAGCGGGAGAGGGGGGTGAGCAGTTCTTC
TRBV2,TRBD2,TRBJ2-3,15,.,CASSRSGLASDTQYF,TGTGCCAGCAGCCGGTCGGGACTAGCGTCAGATACGCAGTATTTT
TRBV9,.,TRBJ2-1,15,.,CASSHFRGSYNEQFF,TGTGCCAGCAGCCACTTCAGAGGCTCCTACAATGAGCAGTTCTTC
TRBV10-3,.,TRBJ2-1,14,.,CAIRAGGSYNEQFF,TGTGCCATCAGAGCCGGTGGGTCCTACAATGAGCAGTTCTTC
TRBV28,.,TRBJ1-2,14,once,CASSFHGETYGYTF,TGTGCCAGCAGTTTTCATGGAGAGACCTATGGCTACACCTTC
TRBV25-1,.,TRBJ2-5,16,few,CASSEYGAQDRETQYF,TGTGCCAGCAGTGAATACGGGGCCCAGGATCGAGAGACCCAGTACTTC
TRBV4-2,TRBD2,TRBJ2-1,12,.,CASSGTNNEQFF,TGTGCCAGCAGTGGGACTAACAATGAGCAGTTCTTC
TRBV4-1,.,TRBJ1-5,16,.,CASSQDRTWANQPQHF,TGCGCCAGCAGCCAAGATCGCACATGGGCGAATCAGCCCCAGCATTTT
TRBV4-3,TRBD1,TRBJ1-3,18,once,CASSQLNGQGESGNTIYF,TGCGCCAGCAGCCAACTTAACGGACAGGGGGAATCTGGAAACACCATATATTTT